The 7 T cell receptor beta chains below all came from one sample that was sequenced in a study of T cell repertoires in cytomegalovirus infection. Antigens of these TCRs are unknown. Each CDR3 protein is one row after TCRdb ran MiXCR on the reads. The table has about a million distinct CDR3 sequences, less than 35% seen once; the top ten hold roughly 13%. The input for sequencing was cultured CD8+ T cells from PBMCs, taken from culture after CMV antigen stimulation. Every receptor here comes from a human donor in good health (CMV status not recorded). Some clones in this sample may be carry-over from other donors' samples.

The chain uses TRBV12-3 or TRBV12-4 and TRBJ2-2, with D hard to call. CDR3 length: 12 residues. V dropped 8 bases and J dropped 3 bases, with 7 bases sitting between them. The CDR3 coding sequence is TGTGCCAGCTGTGGGGACACCGGGGAGCTGTTTTTT. This gives the protein CASCGDTGELFF.

CDR3 nucleotide sequence: TGTGCCAGCAACTTGGACAGGGGCGCGGGGCAGCCCCAGCATTTT. Its translation is CASNLDRGAGQPQHF. The J gene is TRBJ1-5, the V gene TRBV5-3; 9 bases are shared with TRBD1. TRBV5-3 is noted as an ORF with a role that remains uncertain. The V and J ends lost 8 bases and 7 bases, in that order; junction bases with no gene match: 13. The length of the CDR3 is 15 residues.

V usage is TRBV4-1 and J usage is TRBJ2-1; 7 nucleotides agree with TRBD2. The V and J ends lost 4 bases and 0 bases, in that order; junction bases with no gene match: 9. The CDR3 covers 17 residues. The germline CDR1 and CDR2 sequences are MGHRA and YSYEKL. CDR3 amino acids: CASSLPGEGVSYNEQFF. The CDR3, as DNA: TGCGCCAGCAGCCTCCCCGGGGAGGGAGTCTCCTACAATGAGCAGTTCTTC.

The rearrangement uses TRBV5-5 and TRBJ1-2, with a weak D call TRBD1 (6 bases). The CDR3 length is 15 residues. Per the germline V gene, CDR1 is SGHKS and CDR2 is YYEKEE (reference sequence). V was shortened by 4 bases and J by 4 bases, with 17 bases between the two germline ends. This chain's CDR3 is CASSPAGVEVYGYTF. DNA of the CDR3: TGTGCCAGCAGCCCAGCAGGGGTCGAAGTCTATGGCTACACCTTC.

This clonotype turned up a few times. The V call is TRBV28, the J call TRBJ1-1; 7 bases agree with TRBD1. This CDR3 has 14 amino acids. V trimming: 7 bases; J trimming: 2 bases; junction bases outside the gene matches: 7. Germline V gene sequence: CDR1 MDHEN, CDR2 SYDVKM. The CDR3 sequence: CASNGDSKNTEAFF. The DNA of the CDR3 is TGTGCCAGCAATGGGGACAGTAAAAACACTGAAGCTTTCTTT.

This clonotype has at least ten counts. The V gene is TRBV7-6, the J gene TRBJ2-2; the D is unclear. Trimming removed 4 bases at V and 1 base at J, with 10 bases between. This CDR3 contains 15 residues. Germline CDR1 reads SGHVS; CDR2 reads FNYEAQ. CDR3 in DNA: TGTGCCAGCAGCTCCCGGGCATTGAACACCGGGGAGCTGTTTTTT. Protein product: CASSSRALNTGELFF.

This clonotype was seen repeatedly, ten times or more. This sequence joins TRBV7-9 and TRBJ1-2, with D hard to call. Germline V lookup: CDR1 SEHNR, CDR2 FQNEAQ (reference sequence). V was trimmed by 7 bases and J by 7 bases, leaving 13 bases between them. This CDR3 spans 12 amino acids. The CDR3 protein is CASKEQSSGYTF. Written as DNA, the CDR3 is TGTGCCAGCAAAGAGCAGTCCAGTGGCTACACCTTC. Drawing the rest from reference TRBV7-9 and TRBJ1-2, the complete variable domain is DTGVSQNPRHKITKRGQNVTFRCDPISEHNRLYWYRQTLGQGPEFLTYFQNEAQLEKSRLLSDRFSAERPKGSFSTLEIQRTEQGDSAMYLCASKEQSSGYTFGSGTRLTVV.